These T cell receptor beta chains were read from a single sample in a study of identical twins. TCRdb passed the 5' RACE reads through MiXCR, listing each CDR3 protein once. Found here are about 240,000 distinct CDR3 sequences, approximately 7.9% of them singletons; the top ten hold around 5%. These data were likewise used in another study, on yellow fever vaccine responses in identical twins.

The sequenced sample consisted of CD8+ T cells sorted from blood. The receptors come from a woman aged 18-29 years in good health. Each CDR3 is given with its conserved first and last residue. A D gene is named only where the DNA matches it firmly. Some rows have no size entry. The others give once, few or many, or a class for an expanded clone.

CASSTNPGTSAYSEQFF	TGTGCCAGCAGCACCAACCCCGGGACTAGCGCCTACTCTGAGCAGTTCTTC	TRBJ2-1	TRBV7-2	TRBD2	-
CASSVGWNTGELFF	TGTGCCAGCAGCGTCGGATGGAACACCGGGGAGCTGTTTTTT	TRBJ2-2	TRBV28	-	-
CASSYSRVRGINTEAFF	TGTGCCAGCAGTTACTCGAGAGTTCGGGGAATAAACACTGAAGCTTTCTTT	TRBJ1-1	TRBV6-7	-	few
CATSDLRGAGSYNEQFF	TGTGCCACCAGTGATTTGCGGGGGGCCGGGTCCTACAATGAGCAGTTCTTC	TRBJ2-1	TRBV24-1	-	few
CASSLSVGGIVAYYGYTF	TGTGCCAGCAGCTTAAGTGTGGGGGGAATCGTCGCTTACTATGGCTACACCTTC	TRBJ1-2	TRBV13	-	-
CSARGRQGPSYEQYF	TGCAGTGCTAGAGGTAGACAGGGGCCCTCCTACGAGCAGTACTTC	TRBJ2-7	TRBV20-1	TRBD1	few
CASSPMGRGNTEAFF	TGTGCCAGCAGCCCGATGGGGAGGGGGAACACTGAAGCTTTCTTT	TRBJ1-1	TRBV7-8	-	few
CASTETRDFQETQYF	TGCGCCAGCACCGAAACCCGGGACTTCCAAGAGACCCAGTACTTC	TRBJ2-5	TRBV4-1	-	-
CASSYYEGGADNEQFF	TGTGCCAGCAGCTACTACGAAGGGGGCGCGGACAATGAGCAGTTCTTC	TRBJ2-1	TRBV11-2	TRBD1	few
CASSWGQGPYEQYF	TGTGCCAGCAGTTGGGGACAGGGCCCCTACGAGCAGTACTTC	TRBJ2-7	TRBV12-3/TRBV12-4	TRBD1	many
CASSLVASTQETQYF	TGCGCCAGCAGCTTGGTGGCATCCACCCAAGAGACCCAGTACTTC	TRBJ2-5	TRBV5-1	-	few
CASSEGRYQETQYF	TGTGCCAGCAGTGAGGGCAGGTACCAAGAGACCCAGTACTTC	TRBJ2-5	TRBV2	-	few
CASSQDFAGDNEQFF	TGCGCCAGCAGCCAAGATTTCGCAGGGGACAATGAGCAGTTCTTC	TRBJ2-1	TRBV4-1	-	-
CSVESGQVGTEAFF	TGCAGCGTTGAATCGGGGCAGGTGGGCACTGAAGCTTTCTTT	TRBJ1-1	TRBV29-1	-	many
CSVEDRLAGVNEQFF	TGCAGCGTTGAAGACCGACTAGCGGGAGTCAATGAGCAGTTCTTC	TRBJ2-1	TRBV29-1	TRBD2	many
CASSFLAGGPYNEQFF	TGTGCCAGCAGTTTTCTAGCGGGGGGGCCCTACAATGAGCAGTTCTTC	TRBJ2-1	TRBV27	TRBD2	-
CASSSRDSEETQYF	TGTGCCAGCAGCTCGCGAGATAGTGAAGAGACCCAGTACTTC	TRBJ2-5	TRBV11-3	-	few
CASSSWTSGYNEQFF	TGTGCCAGCAGCTCCTGGACTAGCGGCTACAATGAGCAGTTCTTC	TRBJ2-1	TRBV5-4	TRBD2	-
CASSDYVSGANVLTF	TGTGCCAGCAGTGACTATGTCTCTGGGGCCAACGTCCTGACTTTC	TRBJ2-6	TRBV2	-	few
CASSFWGTSYEQYF	TGTGCCAGCAGCTTCTGGGGGACATCCTACGAGCAGTACTTC	TRBJ2-7	TRBV7-2	-	few
CATSDSDRGRPGELFF	TGTGCCACCAGTGATTCGGACAGGGGACGTCCCGGGGAGCTGTTTTTT	TRBJ2-2	TRBV24-1	TRBD1	many
CASSPGGLGTGELFF	TGTGCCAGCAGCCCTGGAGGTCTGGGCACCGGGGAGCTGTTTTTT	TRBJ2-2	TRBV9	-	few
CASSGSGTSPYEQYF	TGTGCCAGCAGCGGATCGGGGACTAGTCCTTACGAGCAGTACTTC	TRBJ2-7	TRBV7-2	TRBD2	many
CASSYGAGGNTGELFF	TGTGCCAGCAGTTACGGGGCAGGGGGAAACACCGGGGAGCTGTTTTTT	TRBJ2-2	TRBV6-5	TRBD1	many
CASSEQRLNTEAFF	TGTGCCAGCAGTGAACAACGGTTGAACACTGAAGCTTTCTTT	TRBJ1-1	TRBV2	-	-
CASSLGQGALEAFF	TGTGCCAGCAGCTTGGGACAGGGGGCTCTTGAAGCTTTCTTT	TRBJ1-1	TRBV7-6	TRBD1	few
CASSSGGVSPYEQYF	TGTGCCAGCAGTTCCGGCGGAGTCAGCCCGTACGAGCAGTACTTC	TRBJ2-7	TRBV27	-	-
CASSGTQVGGTQETQYF	TGCGCCAGCAGCGGAACCCAGGTTGGAGGCACCCAAGAGACCCAGTACTTC	TRBJ2-5	TRBV4-1	-	-
CASSDSSASTDTQYF	TGTGCCAGCAGTGACTCTAGCGCAAGCACAGATACGCAGTATTTT	TRBJ2-3	TRBV2	-	few
CSARSSYRSPFQETQYF	TGCAGTGCTAGATCTTCCTACAGGTCCCCGTTCCAAGAGACCCAGTACTTC	TRBJ2-5	TRBV20-1	-	few
CASSPRTSGVDEQFF	TGCGCCAGCAGCCCCCGGACTAGCGGGGTTGATGAGCAGTTCTTC	TRBJ2-1	TRBV5-1	TRBD2	many
CASSQAGMREQFF	TGTGCCAGCAGCCAAGCGGGGATGAGGGAGCAGTTCTTC	TRBJ2-1	TRBV3-1	-	many
CASSGEVYNEQFF	TGTGCCAGCAGTGGGGAGGTCTACAATGAGCAGTTCTTC	TRBJ2-1	TRBV27	-	few
CASSEEEDRASTNEKLFF	TGTGCCAGCAGTGAAGAGGAGGACAGAGCTTCAACTAATGAAAAACTGTTTTTT	TRBJ1-4	TRBV2	-	few
CSARDLGAGEQFF	TGCAGTGCTAGAGATCTGGGGGCGGGTGAGCAGTTCTTC	TRBJ2-1	TRBV20-1	-	few
CASSPETGIEQFF	TGTGCCAGCAGCCCAGAGACAGGGATTGAGCAGTTCTTC	TRBJ2-1	TRBV7-9	TRBD1	few
CASSEWANTEAFF	TGTGCCAGCAGTGAATGGGCGAACACTGAAGCTTTCTTT	TRBJ1-1	TRBV2	-	few
CAISHRDRDTEAFF	TGTGCCATCAGTCACCGGGACAGAGACACTGAAGCTTTCTTT	TRBJ1-1	TRBV10-3	TRBD1	many